This TCR beta chain was identified in a study of shared clonotypes between healthy human individuals. Points from the study as a whole: Clonotype sharing among donors, it was expected, would be affected by sequencing depth.

CD45RO-negative CD8 cells positively selected for CCR7 made up the naive population, which excluded terminally differentiated effector memory CD45RA+ cells. Points on this clone: Its matching antigen is unknown. The same CDR3 arises from other DNA sequences in this sample as well.

The assay was immunoSEQ multiplex PCR, and TCRdb's table has in-frame clones only and misses some. The table has about 2.2 million clones, just over 90% seen once; the top ten hold around 1.7%. The CDR3 has 16 residues. Germline trimming cut 0 bases from V and 2 bases from J; bases unmatched to any gene: 6. The germline V gene has CDR1 SGDLS and CDR2 YYNGEE. V gene TRBV9 combines with J gene TRBJ2-7, with 9 bases identical to TRBD2. Source material: naive CD8+ T cells from PBMCs. The source is a man aged 18 to 30 in good health. Some clones in this sample may be carry-over from other donors' samples. The CDR3 sequence: CASSVGGAGGPYEQYF. CDR3 DNA: TGTGCCAGCAGCGTAGGAGGGGCGGGAGGGCCCTACGAGCAGTACTTC.